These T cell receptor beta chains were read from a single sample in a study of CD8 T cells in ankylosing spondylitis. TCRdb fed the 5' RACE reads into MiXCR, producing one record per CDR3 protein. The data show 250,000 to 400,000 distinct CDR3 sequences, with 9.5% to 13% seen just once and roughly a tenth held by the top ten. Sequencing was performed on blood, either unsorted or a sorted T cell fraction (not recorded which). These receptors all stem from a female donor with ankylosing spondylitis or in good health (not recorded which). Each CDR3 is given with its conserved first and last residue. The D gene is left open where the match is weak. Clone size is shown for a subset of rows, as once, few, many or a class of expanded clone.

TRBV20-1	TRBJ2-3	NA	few	CSADRGPDTQYF	TGCAGTGCTGACCGGGGGCCAGATACGCAGTATTTT
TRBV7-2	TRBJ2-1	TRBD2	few	CASSLIRGGRRNEQFF	TGTGCCAGCAGCTTAATCCGGGGGGGCCGTAGGAATGAGCAGTTCTTC
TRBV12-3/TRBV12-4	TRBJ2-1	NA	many	CASTLMSGTQQFF	TGTGCCAGCACCCTAATGAGTGGGACACAGCAGTTCTTC
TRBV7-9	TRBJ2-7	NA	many	CASSHPRYSYEQYF	TGTGCCAGCAGCCACCCGCGGTACTCCTACGAGCAGTACTTC
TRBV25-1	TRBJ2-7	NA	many	CASSESPGQGLREQYF	TGTGCCAGCAGTGAATCTCCTGGGCAGGGGCTTAGGGAGCAGTACTTC
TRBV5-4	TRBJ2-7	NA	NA	CASSLQGGVEQYF	TGTGCCAGCAGCTTACAGGGTGGGGTCGAGCAGTACTTC
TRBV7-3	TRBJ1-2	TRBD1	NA	CASSPSGGQNYGYTF	TGTGCCAGCAGCCCTTCAGGGGGGCAAAACTATGGCTACACCTTC
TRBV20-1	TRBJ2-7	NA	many	CSARIRDPRSTYEQYF	TGCAGTGCCCGAATCCGGGACCCTAGGAGCACCTACGAGCAGTACTTC
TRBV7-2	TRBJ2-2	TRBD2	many	CASSGTRNTGELFF	TGTGCCAGCAGTGGGACTAGGAACACCGGGGAGCTGTTTTTT
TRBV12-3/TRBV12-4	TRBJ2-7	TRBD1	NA	CASSRTGGTYEQYF	TGTGCCAGCAGTAGGACAGGTGGGACCTACGAGCAGTACTTC
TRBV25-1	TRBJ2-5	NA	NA	CASIGGETQYF	TGTGCCAGCATCGGTGGAGAGACCCAGTACTTC
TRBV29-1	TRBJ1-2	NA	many	CSVVRGDGHYGYTF	TGCAGCGTTGTTCGTGGGGATGGCCACTATGGCTACACCTTC
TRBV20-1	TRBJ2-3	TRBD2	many	CSARDVAGGSDTQYF	TGCAGTGCTAGAGACGTAGCGGGAGGTTCAGATACGCAGTATTTT
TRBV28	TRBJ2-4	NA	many	CASSLSREDIQYF	TGTGCCAGCAGTTTAAGTCGAGAGGACATTCAGTACTTC
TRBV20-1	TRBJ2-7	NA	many	CSARDRRGLSYEQYF	TGCAGTGCTAGAGACCGGAGGGGCCTATCCTACGAGCAGTACTTC
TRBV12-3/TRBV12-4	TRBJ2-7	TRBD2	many	CASSRGTSGRSYEQYF	TGTGCCAGCTCACGGGGGACTAGCGGCCGCTCCTACGAGCAGTACTTC